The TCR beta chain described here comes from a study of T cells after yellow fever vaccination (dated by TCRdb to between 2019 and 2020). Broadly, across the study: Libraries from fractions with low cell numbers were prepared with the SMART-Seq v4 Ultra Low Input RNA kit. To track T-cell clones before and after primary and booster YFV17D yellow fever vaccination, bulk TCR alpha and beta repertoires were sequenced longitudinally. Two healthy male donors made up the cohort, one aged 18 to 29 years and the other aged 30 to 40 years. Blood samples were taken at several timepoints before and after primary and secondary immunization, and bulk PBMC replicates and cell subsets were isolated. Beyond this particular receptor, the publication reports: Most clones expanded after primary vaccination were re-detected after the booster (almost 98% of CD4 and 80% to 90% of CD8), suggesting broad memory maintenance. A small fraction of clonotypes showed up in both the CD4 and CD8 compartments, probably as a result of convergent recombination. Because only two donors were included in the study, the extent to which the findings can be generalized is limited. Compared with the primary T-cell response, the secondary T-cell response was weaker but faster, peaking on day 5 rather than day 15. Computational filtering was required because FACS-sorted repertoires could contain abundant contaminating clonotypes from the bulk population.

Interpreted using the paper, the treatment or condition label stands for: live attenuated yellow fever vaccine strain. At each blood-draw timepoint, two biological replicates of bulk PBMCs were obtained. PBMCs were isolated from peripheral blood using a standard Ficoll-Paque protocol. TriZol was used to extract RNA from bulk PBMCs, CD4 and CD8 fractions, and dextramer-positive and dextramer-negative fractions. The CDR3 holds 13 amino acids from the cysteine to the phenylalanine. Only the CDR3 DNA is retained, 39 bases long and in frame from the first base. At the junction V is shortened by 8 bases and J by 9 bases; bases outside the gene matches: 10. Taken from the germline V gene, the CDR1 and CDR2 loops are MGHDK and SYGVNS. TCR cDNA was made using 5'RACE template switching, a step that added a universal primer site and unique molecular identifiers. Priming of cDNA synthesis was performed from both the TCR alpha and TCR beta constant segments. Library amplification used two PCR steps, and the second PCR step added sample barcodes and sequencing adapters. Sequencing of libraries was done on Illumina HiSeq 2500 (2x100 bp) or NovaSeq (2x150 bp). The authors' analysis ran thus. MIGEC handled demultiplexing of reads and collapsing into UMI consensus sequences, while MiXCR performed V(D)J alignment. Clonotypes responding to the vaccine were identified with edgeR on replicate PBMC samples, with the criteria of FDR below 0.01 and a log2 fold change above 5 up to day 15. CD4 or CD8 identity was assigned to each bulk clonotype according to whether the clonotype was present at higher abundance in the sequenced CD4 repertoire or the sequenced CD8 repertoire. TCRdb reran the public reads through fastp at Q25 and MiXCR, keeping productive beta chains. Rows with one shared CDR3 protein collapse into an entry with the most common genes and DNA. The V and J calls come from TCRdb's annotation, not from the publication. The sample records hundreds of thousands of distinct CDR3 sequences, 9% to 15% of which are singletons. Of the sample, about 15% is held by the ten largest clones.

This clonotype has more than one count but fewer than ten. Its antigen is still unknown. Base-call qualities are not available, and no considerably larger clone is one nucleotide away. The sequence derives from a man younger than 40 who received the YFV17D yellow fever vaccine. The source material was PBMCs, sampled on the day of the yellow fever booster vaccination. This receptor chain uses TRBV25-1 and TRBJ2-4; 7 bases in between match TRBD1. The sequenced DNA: TGTGCCAGCGGTCAACAGGGGTCGGGCATTCAGTACTTC. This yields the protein CASGQQGSGIQYF.